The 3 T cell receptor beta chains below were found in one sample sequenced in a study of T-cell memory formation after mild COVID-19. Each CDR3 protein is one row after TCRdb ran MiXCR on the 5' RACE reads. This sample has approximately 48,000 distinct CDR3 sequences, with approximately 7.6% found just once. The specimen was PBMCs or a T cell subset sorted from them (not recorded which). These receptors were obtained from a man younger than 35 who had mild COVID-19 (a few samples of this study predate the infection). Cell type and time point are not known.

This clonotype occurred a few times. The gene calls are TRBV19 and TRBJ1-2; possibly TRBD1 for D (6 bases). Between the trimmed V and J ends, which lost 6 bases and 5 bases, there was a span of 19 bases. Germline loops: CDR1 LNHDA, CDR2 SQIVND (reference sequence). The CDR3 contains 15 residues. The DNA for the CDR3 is TGTGCCAGTAGGGACCCCGGGACAAACAATTATGGCTACACCTTC. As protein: CASRDPGTNNYGYTF.

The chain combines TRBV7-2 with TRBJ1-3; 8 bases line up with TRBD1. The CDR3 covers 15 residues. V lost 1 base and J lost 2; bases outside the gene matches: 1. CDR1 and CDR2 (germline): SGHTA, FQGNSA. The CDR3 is CASSLVRGPGNTIYF. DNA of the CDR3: TGTGCCAGCAGCTTAGTCAGGGGGCCTGGAAACACCATATATTTT. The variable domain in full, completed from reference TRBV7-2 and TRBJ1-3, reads GAGVSQSPSNKVTEKGKDVELRCDPISGHTALYWYRQSLGQGLEFLIYFQGNSAPDKSGLPSDRFSAERTGGSVSTLTIQRTQQEDSAVYLCASSLVRGPGNTIYFGEGSWLTVV.

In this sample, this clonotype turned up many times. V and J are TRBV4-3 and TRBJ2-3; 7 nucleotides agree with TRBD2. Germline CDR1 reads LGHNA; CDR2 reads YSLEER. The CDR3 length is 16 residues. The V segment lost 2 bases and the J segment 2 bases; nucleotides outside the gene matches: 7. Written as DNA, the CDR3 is TGCGCCAGCAGCCAAATCGTAGCGGGCTTCACAGATACGCAGTATTTT. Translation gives CASSQIVAGFTDTQYF.